Shown below are 21 T cell receptor beta chains from a single sample sequenced in a study of T cells in Graves' hyperthyroidism and ophthalmopathy. Researchers took RNA transcripts and amplified the TCR beta CDR3 regions from them. During a first-round RT-PCR of the TCR CDR3, the HTBI primer set was used. One entry per CDR3 protein, called by TCRdb with MiXCR from the multiplex PCR reads. The top ten clones hold 33% of a sample with 250,000 to 350,000 distinct CDR3 sequences, around 16% of them seen once. The sample consisted of blood. Receptors were obtained from a man aged 25-45 years with Graves' hyperthyroidism.

This clonotype was counted at least ten times. This chain links TRBV5-1 with TRBJ2-7; TRBD1 might be the D (5 bases). CDR1 SGHRS and CDR2 YFSETQ come from the germline V gene. This CDR3 has 14 amino acids. V was shortened by 0 bases and J by 3 bases, with 10 bases between the two germline ends. CDR3 region: CASSLVLQGYEQYF. The DNA for the CDR3 is TGCGCCAGCAGCTTGGTTTTGCAGGGCTACGAGCAGTACTTC.

CDR3 protein: CSASYDSASYNEQFF. The CDR3 region has the DNA TGCAGTGCTTCATACGACAGTGCCTCCTACAATGAGCAGTTCTTC. The chain joins TRBV20-1 to TRBJ2-1, with a weak D call TRBD1 (5 bases). CDR1 is DFQATT, CDR2 SNEGSKA, per germline (reference sequence). There are 15 residues in the CDR3. Trimming shortened V by 5 bases and J by 0 bases, and 14 bases separated the two germline ends.

This clonotype was counted at least ten times. The rearrangement links TRBV5-1 to TRBJ2-7, with D perhaps being TRBD1 or TRBD2 (5 bases each). Trimming took 3 bases from V and 3 from J, leaving 16 bases between them. Germline CDR1 and CDR2: SGHRS and YFSETQ. The CDR3 has 15 residues. The CDR3 here is CASSSRDPGSYEQYF. CDR3 sequence (DNA): TGCGCCAGCAGCTCCCGGGACCCAGGAAGCTACGAGCAGTACTTC.

This chain links TRBV10-3 with TRBJ2-7; 11 bases align to TRBD1. The CDR3 has 14 amino acids. Trimming removed 6 bases from V and 3 bases from J; junction bases left unmatched: 4. Germline-derived CDR1 and CDR2 are ENHRY and SYGVKD. CDR3 nucleotide sequence: TGTGCCATCAGAGACGGGACAGGGGGCTACGAGCAGTACTTC. Its protein is CAIRDGTGGYEQYF.

On this clonotype: This may arise from a read error, as a much more abundant clone is one base away. The genes are TRBV30 and TRBJ2-1; 8 bases agree with TRBD2. V shed 1 base, J shed 8 bases, and the junction held 7 bases outside the gene matches. The CDR3 loop spans 14 amino acids. CDR1 is GTSNPN, CDR2 SVGIG, per germline (reference sequence). As DNA, the CDR3 is TGTGCCTGGAGTGCCCTAGCGGGTTACGATGAGCAGTTCTTC. Translated: CAWSALAGYDEQFF.

This clonotype has a count of ten or more. The chain employs TRBV12-5 and TRBJ1-1; perhaps TRBD1 as D (5 bases). In germline, CDR1 is LGHNT, CDR2 FRNRAP. This CDR3 has 14 residues. Deletions cut 6 bases from V and 4 bases from J, with 15 bases between. CDR3 nucleotide sequence: TGTGCTAGTGGGTTCCAGGGAAGTGGCACTGAAGCTTTCTTT. This encodes CASGFQGSGTEAFF.

This clonotype was counted ten times or more. V gene TRBV13 combines with J gene TRBJ2-1; possibly TRBD1 or TRBD2 for D (5 bases each). The CDR3 length is 14 residues. Trimming shortened V by 5 bases and J by 8 bases, and 16 bases separated the two germline ends. Per the germline V gene, CDR1 is PRHDT and CDR2 is FYEKMQ (reference sequence). In DNA, the CDR3 is TGTGCCAGCAGCGCGCTGGGACCCAGCTATGAGCAGTTCTTC. Translation: CASSALGPSYEQFF.

The rearrangement joins TRBV6-5 to TRBJ2-2; either TRBD1 or TRBD2 may supply D (5 bases each). The V end lost 0 bases, the J end lost 6 bases, and 17 bases lay between the germline ends. CDR3 length: 17 residues. CDR1 and CDR2 from the germline V gene are MNHEY and SVGAGI. CDR3 nucleotide sequence: TGTGCCAGCAGTTACTCGTGGAGGCGAGAGGGACCCGGGGAGCTGTTTTTT. Its protein product is CASSYSWRREGPGELFF.

This clonotype occurred many times. The chain recombines TRBV20-1 with TRBJ2-5; possible D gene TRBD1, 6 bases. CDR3 size: 12 residues. CDR1 is DFQATT, CDR2 SNEGSKA, per germline (reference sequence). V gave up 7 bases and J gave up 5 bases, with 14 bases separating them. CDR3 protein: CSGDTGGETQYF. As DNA, the CDR3 is TGCAGTGGGGACACCGGCGGGGAGACCCAGTACTTC.

In its sample, this clonotype was seen a few times. The chain recombines TRBV5-5 with TRBJ1-4; D is ambiguous. CDR3 length: 16 residues. Trimming left V 2 bases short and J 5 bases short, with 16 bases between. Germline assignment: CDR1 SGHKS and CDR2 YYEKEE (reference sequence). CDR3 DNA sequence: TGTGCCAGCAGCTTTGTATCAGGCAGACCAAATGAAAAACTGTTTTTT. Translation: CASSFVSGRPNEKLFF.

This clonotype was counted ten times or more. This chain joins TRBV5-1 and TRBJ1-6, with D possibly TRBD1 on 5 matching bases. CDR3 length: 14 amino acids. Trimming cost V 4 bases and J 9 bases, with 14 bases left between them. The germline V gene has CDR1 SGHRS and CDR2 YFSETQ. The CDR3 nucleotides are TGCGCCAGCAGCCCCGAGATGGGGCGTTCACCCCTCCACTTT. Translating gives CASSPEMGRSPLHF.

As regards this clonotype: This may come from a read error, since a much larger clone is one base off. The chain uses TRBV3-1 and TRBJ2-1; 10 positions match TRBD2. Germline CDR1 reads LGHDT; CDR2 reads YNNKEL (reference sequence). The CDR3 is 17 residues long. V lost 4 bases and J lost 3; bases outside the gene matches: 9. CDR3 amino acids: CASSPGLAMSFYNEQFF. CDR3 sequence (DNA): TGTGCCAGCAGCCCGGGACTAGCGATGAGCTTCTACAATGAGCAGTTCTTC.

J is TRBJ1-3 and V is TRBV19; D remains ambiguous. Germline V lookup: CDR1 LNHDA, CDR2 SQIVND (reference sequence). The CDR3 is 15 amino acids. With 7 bases removed from V and 3 bases from J, the gap between germline ends came to 16 bases. The CDR3 region is CASNHLASVGNTIYF. The CDR3 DNA sequence: TGTGCCAGTAACCATTTGGCCTCAGTTGGAAACACCATATATTTT. The full variable domain, its missing parts supplied by reference TRBV19 and TRBJ1-3, is DGGITQSPKYLFRKEGQNVTLSCEQNLNHDAMYWYRQDPGQGLRLIYYSQIVNDFQKGDIAEGYSVSREKKESFPLTVTSAQKNPTAFYLCASNHLASVGNTIYFGEGSWLTVV.

The chain recombines TRBV19 with TRBJ2-1, with D tentatively TRBD2 (7 bases). The CDR3 totals 21 residues. Germline V gives CDR1 LNHDA, CDR2 SQIVND (reference sequence). V lost 7 bases and J lost 0, with 31 bases in between. The DNA of the CDR3 is TGTGCCAGTAAAAGGGGGTCCAAGCGGGATACCTCAGGCGGCTCCTACAATGAGCAGTTCTTC. It codes for CASKRGSKRDTSGGSYNEQFF. Supplemented by reference TRBV19 and TRBJ2-1, the full variable domain reads DGGITQSPKYLFRKEGQNVTLSCEQNLNHDAMYWYRQDPGQGLRLIYYSQIVNDFQKGDIAEGYSVSREKKESFPLTVTSAQKNPTAFYLCASKRGSKRDTSGGSYNEQFFGPGTRLTVL.

This clonotype appeared many times. The gene calls are TRBV3-1 and TRBJ1-4; D remains ambiguous. CDR3 length: 14 amino acids. Germline V gene sequence: CDR1 LGHDT, CDR2 YNNKEL (reference sequence). Trimming pared 3 bases from V and 5 bases from J, leaving 10 bases between. The CDR3 DNA follows: TGTGCCAGCAGCCAGTCATCCCGCAATGAAAAACTGTTTTTT. Translating gives CASSQSSRNEKLFF.

The J gene is TRBJ2-4, the V gene TRBV6-1, with a tentative D call TRBD1 (6 bases). The V gene lost 4 bases and the J gene lost 3 bases, with 7 bases spanning the gap. The CDR3 contains 13 residues. The V gene's germline CDR1 is MNHNS and CDR2 SASEGT. CDR3 sequence (DNA): TGTGCCAGCAGTGGGACAGACAAAAACATTCAGTACTTC. It encodes CASSGTDKNIQYF.

Many counts were recorded for this clonotype. The chain combines TRBV19 with TRBJ2-7, with D perhaps matching TRBD1 (6 bases). CDR3 size: 13 residues. The germline V gene has CDR1 LNHDA and CDR2 SQIVND (reference sequence). Trimming removed 3 bases from V and 6 bases from J, with 12 bases in between. The CDR3 sequence: CASSISQQGEQYF. As DNA, the CDR3 is TGTGCCAGTAGTATTTCCCAACAGGGCGAGCAGTACTTC.

With regard to this clonotype: This could be a read error, since a much larger clone is one nucleotide away. In DNA form, the CDR3 reads TGCAGGCCCTGGGGGGGCGCATACACTGAAGCTTTCTTT. This encodes CRPWGGAYTEAFF. The chain couples TRBV20-1 to TRBJ1-1; D may be TRBD1 (6 bases). CDR1 is DFQATT, CDR2 SNEGSKA, per germline (reference sequence). This CDR3 spans 13 amino acids.

The table lists this clonotype with a few counts. This chain uses TRBV4-1 with TRBJ2-5, with D unresolved. The CDR3 length is 13 residues. The germline V gene has CDR1 MGHRA and CDR2 YSYEKL. Trimming took 0 bases from V and 5 from J, leaving 7 bases between them. CDR3 sequence reads: CASSQDNYETQYF. In nucleotides, the CDR3 is TGCGCCAGCAGCCAAGATAACTACGAGACCCAGTACTTC.

This clonotype occurred many times. The rearrangement links TRBV3-1 to TRBJ2-3; D could derive from TRBD1 or TRBD2 (5 bases each). Deletions cut 6 bases from V and 0 bases from J, with 13 bases between. The CDR3 extends over 15 amino acids. CDR1 LGHDT and CDR2 YNNKEL come from the germline V gene (reference sequence). For the CDR3, the DNA is TGTGCCAGCAGGGGCGGGCCAGGGAGCACAGATACGCAGTATTTT. It yields the protein CASRGGPGSTDTQYF.

This clonotype occurred a few times. V usage is TRBV12-3 or TRBV12-4 and J usage is TRBJ1-2, with unresolved D. The CDR3 totals 14 residues. The ends were cut back, 9 bases at V and 4 bases at J, with 18 bases in the middle. The CDR3 bases are TGTGCCAGTCGGTCAAGGTCCTGGCCCTATGGCTACACCTTC. Translation gives CASRSRSWPYGYTF.